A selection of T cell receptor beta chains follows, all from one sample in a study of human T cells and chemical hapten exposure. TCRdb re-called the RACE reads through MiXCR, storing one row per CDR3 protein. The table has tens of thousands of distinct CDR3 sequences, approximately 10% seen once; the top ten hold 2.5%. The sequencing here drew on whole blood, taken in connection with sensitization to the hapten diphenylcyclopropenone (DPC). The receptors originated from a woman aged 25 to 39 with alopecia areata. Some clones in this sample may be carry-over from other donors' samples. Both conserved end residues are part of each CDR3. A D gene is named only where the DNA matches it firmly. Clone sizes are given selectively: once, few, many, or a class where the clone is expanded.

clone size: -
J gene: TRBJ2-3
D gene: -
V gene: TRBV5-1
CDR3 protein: CASSWDTDTQYF
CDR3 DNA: TGCGCCAGCAGCTGGGACACAGATACGCAGTATTTT

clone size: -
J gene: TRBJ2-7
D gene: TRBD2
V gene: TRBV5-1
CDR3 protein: CASSFSLAGAGEQYF
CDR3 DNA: TGCGCCAGCAGCTTTTCACTAGCGGGAGCGGGCGAGCAGTACTTC

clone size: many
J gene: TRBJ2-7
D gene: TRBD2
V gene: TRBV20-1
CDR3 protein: CSARPPLTSGRPEQYF
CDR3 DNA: TGCAGTGCTAGGCCCCCCCTAACTAGCGGGAGGCCCGAGCAGTACTTC

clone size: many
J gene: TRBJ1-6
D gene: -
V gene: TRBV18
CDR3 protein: CASSSVEAAITGYNSPLHF
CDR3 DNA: TGTGCCAGCTCCTCTGTTGAGGCGGCGATCACGGGGTATAATTCACCCCTCCACTTT

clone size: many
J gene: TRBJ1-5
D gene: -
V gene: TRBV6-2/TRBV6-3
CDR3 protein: CASSHADQPQHF
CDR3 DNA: TGTGCCAGCAGTCACGCGGATCAGCCCCAGCATTTT

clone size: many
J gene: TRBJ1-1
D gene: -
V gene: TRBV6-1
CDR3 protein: CASGPRDRLPEAFF
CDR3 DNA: TGTGCCAGCGGTCCAAGAGACAGACTCCCTGAAGCTTTCTTT

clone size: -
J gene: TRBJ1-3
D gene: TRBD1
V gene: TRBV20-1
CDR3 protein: CSAARFRTGNGNTIYF
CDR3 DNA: TGCAGTGCTGCCAGATTTCGGACAGGGAATGGAAACACCATATATTTT

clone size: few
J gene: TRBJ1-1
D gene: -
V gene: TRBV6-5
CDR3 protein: CASRLPGPLSEAFF
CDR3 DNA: TGTGCCAGCAGACTCCCGGGGCCCCTGAGTGAAGCTTTCTTT

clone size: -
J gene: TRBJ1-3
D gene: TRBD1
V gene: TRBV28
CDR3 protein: CASSFLGQGPGNTIYF
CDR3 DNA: TGTGCCAGCAGTTTTCTAGGACAGGGGCCTGGAAACACCATATATTTT

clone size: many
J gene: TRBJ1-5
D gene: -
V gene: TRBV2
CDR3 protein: CASQPGNSNQPQHF
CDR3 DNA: TGTGCCAGCCAGCCAGGGAATAGCAATCAGCCCCAGCATTTT

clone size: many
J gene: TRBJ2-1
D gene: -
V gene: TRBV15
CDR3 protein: CATSRDDAGEQFF
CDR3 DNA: TGTGCCACCAGCAGAGATGATGCCGGTGAGCAGTTCTTC

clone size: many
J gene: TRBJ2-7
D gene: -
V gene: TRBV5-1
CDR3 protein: CASSLALLQEQYF
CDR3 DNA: TGCGCCAGCAGCTTGGCGTTGCTGCAGGAGCAGTACTTC

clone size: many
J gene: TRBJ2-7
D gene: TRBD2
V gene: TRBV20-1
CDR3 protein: CSAQTSGRHRYEQYF
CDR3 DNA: TGCAGTGCTCAAACTAGCGGGAGGCACAGGTACGAGCAGTACTTC

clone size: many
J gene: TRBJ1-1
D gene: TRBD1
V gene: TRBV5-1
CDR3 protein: CASSLAKGAVPEAFF
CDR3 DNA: TGCGCCAGCAGCTTGGCCAAGGGGGCCGTACCTGAAGCTTTCTTT

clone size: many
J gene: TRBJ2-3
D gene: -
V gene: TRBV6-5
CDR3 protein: CASSYRWFQGGWGDTQYF
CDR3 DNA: TGTGCCAGCAGTTACCGGTGGTTTCAGGGGGGCTGGGGAGATACGCAGTATTTT

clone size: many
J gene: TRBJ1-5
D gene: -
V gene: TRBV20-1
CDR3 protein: CSAEQGLDQPQHF
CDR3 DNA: TGCAGTGCTGAACAGGGATTAGATCAGCCCCAGCATTTT

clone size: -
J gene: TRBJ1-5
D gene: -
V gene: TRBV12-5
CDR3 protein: CASGLVKGGVQPQHF
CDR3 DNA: TGTGCTAGTGGTTTGGTAAAGGGGGGGGTTCAGCCCCAGCATTTT

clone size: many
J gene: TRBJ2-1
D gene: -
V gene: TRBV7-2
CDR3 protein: CASSLARHTRGEGVSEQFF
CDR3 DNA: TGTGCCAGCAGCTTAGCCAGACACACCAGGGGCGAAGGGGTTAGTGAGCAGTTCTTC

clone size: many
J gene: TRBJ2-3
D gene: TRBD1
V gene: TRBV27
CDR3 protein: CASSSRDRPPSEPDTQYF
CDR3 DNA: TGTGCCAGCAGTTCCCGGGACAGGCCCCCAAGCGAGCCAGATACGCAGTATTTT

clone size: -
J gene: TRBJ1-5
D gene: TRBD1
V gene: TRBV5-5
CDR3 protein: CASSARGTGVNQPQHF
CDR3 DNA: TGTGCCAGCAGCGCTAGAGGGACAGGCGTCAATCAGCCCCAGCATTTT

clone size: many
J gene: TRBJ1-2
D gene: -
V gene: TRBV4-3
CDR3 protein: CASSQWTDNYGYTF
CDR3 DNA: TGCGCCAGCAGCCAATGGACGGACAACTATGGCTACACCTTC

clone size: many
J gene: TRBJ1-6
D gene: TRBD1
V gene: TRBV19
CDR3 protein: CASSIPGTGVGNSPLHF
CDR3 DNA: TGTGCCAGTAGTATTCCCGGGACAGGGGTTGGTAATTCACCCCTCCACTTT